One and the same sample provided the 8 T cell receptor beta chains below, sequenced in a study of blood T cells in healthy people across ages. With a J-beta primer mix and a sample-barcoded 5' primer, a second PCR ran roughly 6 to 12 cycles. Each CDR3 protein is one row after TCRdb ran MiXCR on the 5' RACE reads. Counted here are 1.5 million or so distinct CDR3 sequences, about 40% occurring once; the ten biggest clones make up 7.9%. Specimen: blood. The receptors derive from a woman between 18 and 30 years old in good health.

The V gene is TRBV20-1, the J gene TRBJ2-1, with D maybe TRBD2 (5 bases). The germline V gene encodes CDR1 DFQATT and CDR2 SNEGSKA (reference sequence). The V gene lost 6 bases and the J gene lost 9 bases, with 24 bases spanning the gap. The CDR3 length is 15 residues. The CDR3 DNA reads TGCAGTGCGTCGGCAGCCGGGATACCTGAGGGTGAGCAGTTCTTC. Its protein product is CSASAAGIPEGEQFF.

In its sample, this clonotype was seen a few times. V is TRBV4-1 and J is TRBJ2-1, with 9 positions matching TRBD2. CDR3 length: 15 residues. The J segment lost 8 bases and the V segment lost 4 bases, leaving 9 bases of the junction unmatched. The germline V gene encodes CDR1 MGHRA and CDR2 YSYEKL. The CDR3: CASSLGGLAWDEQFF. The DNA for the CDR3 is TGCGCCAGCAGCCTCGGAGGACTAGCGTGGGATGAGCAGTTCTTC.

The chain employs TRBV7-9 and TRBJ2-3; tentatively, D is TRBD1 (6 bases). Looked up from germline, CDR1 is SEHNR and CDR2 is FQNEAQ (reference sequence). The V end lost 6 bases, the J end lost 2 bases, and 15 bases lay between the germline ends. The CDR3 spans 15 residues. DNA of the CDR3: TGTGCCAGCAGTTCCGGGACACTACCCACAGATACGCAGTATTTT. Protein: CASSSGTLPTDTQYF.

J is TRBJ2-3 and V is TRBV5-6; 16 nucleotides match TRBD2. Unmatched junction bases numbered 7, after V lost 4 bases and J lost 8 bases. Germline assignment: CDR1 SGHDT and CDR2 YYEEEE. The CDR3 covers 16 residues. DNA for the CDR3: TGTGCCAGCAGCCGGGGACTAGCGGGGGGGTCCGGTACGCAGTATTTT. Amino acid sequence: CASSRGLAGGSGTQYF.

This clonotype was seen a handful of times. The gene calls are TRBV6-1 and TRBJ2-4; perhaps TRBD1 as D (5 bases). The last part of the DNA fits TRBJ2-7 better; the J call may be wrong. Germline V CDR1 and CDR2: MNHNS, SASEGT. CDR3 length: 14 amino acids. CDR3 coding DNA: TGTGCCAGCAGTGTGGTGACGGACACCTACGAGCAGTACTTC. It translates to CASSVVTDTYEQYF.

The chain carries TRBV7-9 and TRBJ1-1; 8 bases agree with TRBD1. The V and J ends lost 1 base and 1 base, in that order; junction bases with no gene match: 11. Germline V gene sequence: CDR1 SEHNR, CDR2 FQNEAQ (reference sequence). This CDR3 is built from 18 residues. CDR3 loop: CASSLGPGQGASNTEAFF. The CDR3 region has the DNA TGTGCCAGCAGCTTAGGTCCAGGTCAGGGGGCTTCGAACACTGAAGCTTTCTTT.

On this clonotype itself: A much larger clone is a single base away; this may be a read error. The chain recombines TRBV3-1 with TRBJ1-2; 7 bases align to TRBD1. This CDR3 contains 13 residues. J lost 8 bases, V lost 5 bases, and 8 bases had no gene match. CDR1 and CDR2 from the germline V gene are LGHDT and YNNKEL (reference sequence). The CDR3 DNA sequence: TGTGCCAGCAGCTTTGACAGGGTCGGGGGCTACACCTTC. Encoded protein: CASSFDRVGGYTF.

The V gene is TRBV14, the J gene TRBJ1-6; D is uncertain. V lost 5 bases and J 0 bases, leaving 14 bases between the germline ends. The germline V gene has CDR1 SGHDN and CDR2 FVKESK. This CDR3 is built from 17 residues. CDR3 residues: CASSVTTSNSYNSPLHF. The CDR3 DNA reads as TGTGCCAGCAGCGTCACTACAAGTAACTCCTATAATTCACCCCTCCACTTT.